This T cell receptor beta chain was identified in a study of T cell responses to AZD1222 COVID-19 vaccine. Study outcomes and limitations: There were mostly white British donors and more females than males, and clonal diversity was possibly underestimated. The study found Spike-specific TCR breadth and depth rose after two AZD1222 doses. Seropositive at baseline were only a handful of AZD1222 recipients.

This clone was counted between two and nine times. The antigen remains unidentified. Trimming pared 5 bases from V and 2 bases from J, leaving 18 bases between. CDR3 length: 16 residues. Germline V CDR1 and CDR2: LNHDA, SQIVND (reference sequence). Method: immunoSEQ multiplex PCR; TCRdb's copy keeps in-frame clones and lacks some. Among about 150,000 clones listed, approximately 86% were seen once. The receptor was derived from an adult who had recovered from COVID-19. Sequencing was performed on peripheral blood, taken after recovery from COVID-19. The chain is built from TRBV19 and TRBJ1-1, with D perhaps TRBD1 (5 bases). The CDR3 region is CASSQASATVNTEAFF. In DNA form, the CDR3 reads TGTGCCAGTAGTCAAGCCTCCGCGACAGTCAACACTGAAGCTTTCTTT. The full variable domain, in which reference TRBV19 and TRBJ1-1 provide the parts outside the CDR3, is DGGITQSPKYLFRKEGQNVTLSCEQNLNHDAMYWYRQDPGQGLRLIYYSQIVNDFQKGDIAEGYSVSREKKESFPLTVTSAQKNPTAFYLCASSQASATVNTEAFFGQGTRLTVV.